These 15 T cell receptor beta chains were all obtained from the same sample, sequenced in a study of PD-1 blockade in mismatch repair-deficient tumors. The table came from immunoSEQ multiplex PCR; TCRdb's copy has only in-frame clones and leaves some out. The sample records some 120,000 clones, more than 70% being singletons. This material consisted of peripheral blood, taken just under 74 weeks after starting pembrolizumab. These receptors came from an adult with mismatch repair-deficient cancer.

V usage is TRBV6-1 and J usage is TRBJ2-7; D is uncertain. The V end lost 3 bases, the J end lost 0 bases, and 9 bases lay between the germline ends. The V gene's germline CDR1 is MNHNS and CDR2 SASEGT. This CDR3 has 14 amino acids. This CDR3 reads CASSEADNSYEQYF. DNA of the CDR3: TGTGCCAGCAGTGAGGCGGATAACTCCTACGAGCAGTACTTC.

This clone was seen just once. This rearrangement joins TRBV6-1 to TRBJ2-5; D is undetermined. The germline V gene has CDR1 MNHNS and CDR2 SASEGT. Trimming cost V 2 bases and J 5 bases, with 15 bases left between them. The CDR3 extends over 15 amino acids. In nucleotides, the CDR3 is TGTGCCAGCAGTGAATTTGCCCCTGCATTGGAGACCCAGTACTTC. The encoded protein is CASSEFAPALETQYF.

This chain joins TRBV19 and TRBJ1-1, with D unresolved. Per the germline V gene, CDR1 is LNHDA and CDR2 is SQIVND (reference sequence). V was trimmed by 4 bases and J by 3 bases, leaving 15 bases between them. This CDR3 contains 15 residues. CDR3 in DNA: TGTGCCAGTAGTACAAATTGGGTCTACGACACTGAAGCTTTCTTT. As protein: CASSTNWVYDTEAFF.

This clone was counted once. The chain is built from TRBV4-1 and TRBJ1-2; 7 positions agree with TRBD1. J lost 0 bases, V lost 3 bases, and 10 bases had no gene match. The CDR3 totals 17 residues. Germline V CDR1 and CDR2: MGHRA, YSYEKL. CDR3 residues: CASSHTGTDGPNYGYTF. For the CDR3, the DNA is TGCGCCAGCAGCCATACCGGGACAGATGGGCCTAACTATGGCTACACCTTC.

DNA of the CDR3: TGTGCCAGCAGCTCCAACCCGGTTGGAAACACTGAAGCTTTCTTT. Protein sequence: CASSSNPVGNTEAFF. The chain has TRBV5-4 and TRBJ1-1; D not certain. In germline, CDR1 is SGHNT, CDR2 YYREEE (reference sequence). The CDR3 sequence is 15 residues long. V was clipped by 3 bases and J by 2 bases, with 14 bases between them.

The V gene is TRBV28, the J gene TRBJ2-7, with D perhaps TRBD2 (5 bases). The CDR3 runs to 15 residues. Germline lookup yields CDR1 MDHEN and CDR2 SYDVKM. V gave up 2 bases and J gave up 2 bases, with 13 bases separating them. The CDR3 region is CASSLVTSRTYEQYF. The CDR3 nucleotides are TGTGCCAGCAGTTTAGTAACTAGTCGGACCTACGAGCAGTACTTC.

The chain uses TRBV13 and TRBJ2-1; 12 bases line up with TRBD2. The CDR3 has 17 residues. Trimming took 5 bases from V and 8 from J; bases not matched to a gene: 13. Germline V CDR1 and CDR2: PRHDT, FYEKMQ (reference sequence). CDR3 nucleotide sequence: TGTGCCAGCAGCCGTGGACTAGCGGGAAGAGAAGGGGATGAGCAGTTCTTC. As protein: CASSRGLAGREGDEQFF.

This rearrangement joins TRBV6-1 to TRBJ2-3; TRBD1 might be the D (5 bases). This CDR3 contains 15 residues. Trimming pared 3 bases from V and 0 bases from J, leaving 10 bases between. CDR1 and CDR2 from the germline V gene are MNHNS and SASEGT. CDR3 coding DNA: TGTGCCAGCAGTGAGCTGAAGGGGAGCACAGATACGCAGTATTTT. Its translation: CASSELKGSTDTQYF.

The table lists this clone with a few counts. The CDR3 DNA reads as TGCGCCAAAACTGGGACTAGCGGGAGGGCCCAAGAGACCCAGTACTTC. It specifies CAKTGTSGRAQETQYF. The chain recombines TRBV10-1 with TRBJ2-5, with TRBD2 matching 16 bases. After removal of 10 bases from V and 1 base from J, the junction contained 6 bases not matched to a gene. CDR1 WNHNN and CDR2 SYGVQD come from the germline V gene (reference sequence). The CDR3 extends over 16 amino acids.

This sequence joins TRBV11-3 and TRBJ2-5; 7 nucleotides agree with TRBD2. CDR1 SGHNT and CDR2 YENEEA come from the germline V gene. The V and J ends lost 5 bases and 2 bases, in that order; junction bases with no gene match: 8. The CDR3 runs 15 residues. Written as DNA, the CDR3 is TGTGCCAGCAGCGTTTACTTCGGGGGGCAAGAGACCCAGTACTTC. Encoded protein: CASSVYFGGQETQYF.

V and J are TRBV2 and TRBJ2-7; D uncertain. This CDR3 is 14 amino acids long. V was clipped by 8 bases and J by 0 bases, with 14 bases between them. Looked up from germline, CDR1 is SNHLY and CDR2 is FYNNEI. CDR3 nucleotides: TGTGCCAGCGAGAGCAGGTTCCCCTCCTACGAGCAGTACTTC. It specifies CASESRFPSYEQYF.

This clone was seen just once. V is TRBV19 and J is TRBJ2-1; no firm D call. The CDR3 is 12 residues long. CDR1 LNHDA and CDR2 SQIVND come from the germline V gene (reference sequence). V was trimmed by 6 bases and J by 15 bases, leaving 18 bases between them. The CDR3 nucleotides read TGTGCCAGTAGCTATGTGGGCTTAGCTCGGTTCTTC. Translating gives CASSYVGLARFF.

V and J are TRBV28 and TRBJ2-7; D not certain. Germline-derived CDR1 and CDR2 are MDHEN and SYDVKM. This CDR3 region has 13 residues. With 3 bases removed from V and 2 bases from J, the gap between germline ends came to 8 bases. DNA for the CDR3: TGTGCCAGCAGTTTTAACGGTCCCTACGAGCAGTACTTC. Translated: CASSFNGPYEQYF.

The chain recombines TRBV19 with TRBJ2-1; unclear D gene. The germline V gene has CDR1 LNHDA and CDR2 SQIVND (reference sequence). The length of the CDR3 is 16 residues. V was shortened by 1 base and J by 0 bases, with 10 bases between the two germline ends. As DNA, the CDR3 is TGTGCCAGTAGTATAGGTTACGGACCCTCCTACAATGAGCAGTTCTTC. Amino acids: CASSIGYGPSYNEQFF.

The V and J genes are TRBV6-1 and TRBJ2-7, with D maybe TRBD2 (5 bases). With 1 base removed from V and 4 bases from J, the gap between germline ends came to 8 bases. Germline lookup yields CDR1 MNHNS and CDR2 SASEGT. The length of the CDR3 is 13 residues. The CDR3 nucleotides read TGTGCCAGCAGTGAAGAGGGCGGGTACGAGCAGTACTTC. This codes for CASSEEGGYEQYF.